The rows below give T cell receptor beta chains drawn from one sample of a study of shared clonotypes between healthy human individuals. Produced via immunoSEQ multiplex PCR; TCRdb's table is partial and in-frame only. The data contain some 2,100,000 clones, roughly 95% of them singletons. The sequenced sample was naive CD4+ T cells sorted from blood. The receptors were sampled from a man younger than 35 in good health. The CDR3 runs from the conserved cysteine through the conserved F or W. A D gene is named only where the DNA matches it firmly.

>TRBD2|TRBJ2-3|TRBV18
TGTGCCAGCTCACCATCGACGGGAGGGCCTCCAGATACGCAGTATTTT
CASSPSTGGPPDTQYF
>.|TRBJ1-2|TRBV28
TGTGCCAGCAGTTTGGCCGGGGGGGGAGCTAACTATGGCTACACCTTC
CASSLAGGGANYGYTF
>TRBD2|TRBJ2-7|TRBV4-2
TGTGCCAGCAGCTCCGGGACTAGCGGAACCTACGAGCAGTACTTC
CASSSGTSGTYEQYF
>.|TRBJ1-5|TRBV7-2
TGTGCCAGCAGCTTAGACATCCAGCCCCAGCATTTT
CASSLDIQPQHF
>TRBD2|TRBJ2-3|TRBV6-1
TGTGCCAGCAGTGAACTAGCGGGAGGGAAAGATACGCAGTATTTT
CASSELAGGKDTQYF
>TRBD1|TRBJ2-2|TRBV9
TGTGCCAGCAGCTTCGGACAGGGTGGCACCGGGGAGCTGTTTTTT
CASSFGQGGTGELFF
>.|TRBJ1-1|TRBV5-1
TGCGCCAGCAGCACACTCCAGGGCGGGGCGATGAACACTGAAGCTTTCTTT
CASSTLQGGAMNTEAFF
>.|TRBJ1-5|TRBV27
TGTGCCAGCAGTTTATCCTCGGAGGGGACCAATCAGCCCCAGCATTTT
CASSLSSEGTNQPQHF
>TRBD1|TRBJ1-1|TRBV6-5
TGTGCCGGTCGACAGGGAATAGGCACTGAAGCTTTCTTT
CAGRQGIGTEAFF
>TRBD1|TRBJ1-5|TRBV10-1
TGCGCCGGCCACCCGGGACAGGTTAGCAATCAGCCCCAGCATTTT
CAGHPGQVSNQPQHF
>.|TRBJ2-5|TRBV6-5
TGTGCCAGCAGTTACAGGGGCGAAGGGGGGCAAGAGACCCAGTACTTC
CASSYRGEGGQETQYF
>.|TRBJ1-2|TRBV5-6
TGTGCCAGCGGCCGCGGGGGGGCGCGCGGCTACACCTTC
CASGRGGARGYTF
>TRBD2|TRBJ2-1|TRBV6-5
TGTGCCAGCAGTTACAGCGGGGGGGCCGGGGAGCAGTTCTTC
CASSYSGGAGEQFF